This TCR beta chain was retrieved from a study of T cells in Graves' hyperthyroidism and ophthalmopathy. Study-wide results and limits: A model of 13 V-J features distinguished ophthalmopathy from stable hyperthyroidism.

There are many counts of this clonotype. No antigen is known for it. Thyroid ultrasound, orbital computed tomography, clinical symptoms, and serum thyroxine and TRAb underpinned diagnoses. Per germline, CDR1 SGHAT and CDR2 FQNNGV. The CDR3 sequence is 17 residues long. V was pared by 5 bases and J by 8 bases, with 27 bases between. RNA transcripts provided the source from which TCR beta CDR3 regions were amplified. TCR CDR3 underwent first-round RT-PCR with the HTBI primer set. TCRdb itself ran the multiplex PCR reads through MiXCR, one entry per CDR3 protein. The profile shows some 580,000 distinct CDR3 sequences, roughly a sixth of them singletons.

V usage is TRBV11-2 and J usage is TRBJ1-2; D is perhaps TRBD1 (6 bases). The receptor was derived from a woman between 35 and 50 years old with Graves' ophthalmopathy. Specimen: blood. In nucleotides, the CDR3 is TGTGCCAGCAGCGTGGACAGTCCACCCCCCCCTAGTCGCGGCTACACCTTC. Amino acids: CASSVDSPPPPSRGYTF.